This TCR beta chain came from a study of response to subunit inactivated influenza vaccine. Study conclusions and caveats: New T cells are recruited in small numbers by each seasonal influenza vaccination, according to the authors' suggestion.

TCRdb reprocessed the RT-PCR reads with MiXCR, giving one entry per CDR3 protein. Of about 800,000 distinct CDR3 sequences in the sample, around 20% were seen once. Trimming took 3 bases from V and 6 from J, leaving 15 bases between them. CDR3 length: 13 amino acids. The germline V gene encodes CDR1 DFQATT and CDR2 SNEGSKA (reference sequence). This clonotype has just a few counts. What it binds is not known. This chain links TRBV20-1 with TRBJ2-7; possible D gene TRBD1, 5 bases. The clonotype comes from a man aged 50-60 years who received an inactivated influenza vaccine. Specimen: PBMCs from blood, collected about 5 days after vaccination. CDR3 residues: CSARVPGKPEQYF. The CDR3 DNA sequence: TGCAGTGCTAGGGTCCCAGGGAAGCCCGAGCAGTACTTC.